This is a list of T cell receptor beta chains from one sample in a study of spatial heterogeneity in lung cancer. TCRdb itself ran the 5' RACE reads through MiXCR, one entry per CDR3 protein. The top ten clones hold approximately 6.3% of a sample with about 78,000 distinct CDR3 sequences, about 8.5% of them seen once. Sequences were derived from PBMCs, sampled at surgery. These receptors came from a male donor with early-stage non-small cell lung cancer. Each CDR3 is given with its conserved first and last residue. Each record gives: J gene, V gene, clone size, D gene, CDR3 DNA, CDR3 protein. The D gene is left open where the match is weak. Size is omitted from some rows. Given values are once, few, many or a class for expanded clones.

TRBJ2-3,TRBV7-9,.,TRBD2,TGTGCCAGCAGCCTAATAGCGGGAACTAGCACAGATACGCAGTATTTT,CASSLIAGTSTDTQYF
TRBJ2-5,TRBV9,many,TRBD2,TGTGCCAGCAGTCCCGGGGGCAGCGGGAGTACAGAGACCCAGTACTTC,CASSPGGSGSTETQYF
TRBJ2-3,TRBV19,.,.,TGTGCCAGTAGTATAGATCCTAGCACAGATACGCAATATTTT,CASSIDPSTDTQYF
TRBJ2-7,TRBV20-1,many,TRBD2,TGCAGTGCTAACGGAGTAGCGGGAAAAGACCACTACGAGCAGTACTTC,CSANGVAGKDHYEQYF
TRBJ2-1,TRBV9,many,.,TGTGCCAGCAGCCCGACGGACCATCCTGGGAATGAGCAGTTCTTC,CASSPTDHPGNEQFF
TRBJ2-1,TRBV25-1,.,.,TGTGCCAGCAGTGAAGTGGGAGCCCTGAATGAGCAGTTCTTC,CASSEVGALNEQFF
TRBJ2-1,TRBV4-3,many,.,TGCGCCAGCAGCCAACACTTGAGCTCCTACAATGAGCAGTTCTTC,CASSQHLSSYNEQFF
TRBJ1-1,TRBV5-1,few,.,TGCGCCAGCAGCTTGGGTACGGAGAATGAAGCTTTCTTT,CASSLGTENEAFF
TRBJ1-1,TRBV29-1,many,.,TGCAGCGTTGAAGGAAGACAGCGGGGGGACACTGAAGCTTTCTTT,CSVEGRQRGDTEAFF
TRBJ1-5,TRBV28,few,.,TGTGCCAGCAAAAACCCGAACCCCAATCAGCCCCAGCATTTT,CASKNPNPNQPQHF
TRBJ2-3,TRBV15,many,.,TGTGCCACCAGCAGAGGAGAGGCGGCTAGCACAGATACGCAGTATTTT,CATSRGEAASTDTQYF
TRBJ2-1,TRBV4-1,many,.,TGCGCCAGCAGCCAAGATGACCCTCCCGGGAGAGTCTACAATGAGCAGTTCTTC,CASSQDDPPGRVYNEQFF
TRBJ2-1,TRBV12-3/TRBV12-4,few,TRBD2,TGTGCCAGCACTCCCGGGACTAGCGGAAATGAGCAGTTCTTC,CASTPGTSGNEQFF
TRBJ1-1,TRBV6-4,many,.,TGTGCCAGCAGTGATAAGGGGGAAACTGAAGCTTTCTTT,CASSDKGETEAFF
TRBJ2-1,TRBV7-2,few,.,TGTGCCAGCAGCTTAAGTGGTTGGGCAGCGGCCCACGAGCAGTTCTTC,CASSLSGWAAAHEQFF
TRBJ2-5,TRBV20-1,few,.,TGCAGTGCTAGAGCCGACAGGCAAGAGACCCAGTACTTC,CSARADRQETQYF
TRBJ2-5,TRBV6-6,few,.,TGTGCCAGCAGCCACCAAGAGACCCAGTACTTC,CASSHQETQYF
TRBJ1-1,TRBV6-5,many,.,TGTGCCAGCAGTTACGAAGGAGAGGGCACTGAAGCTTTCTTT,CASSYEGEGTEAFF
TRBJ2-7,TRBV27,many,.,TGTGCCAGCAGTCCCCAGGGCTACGAGCAGTACTTC,CASSPQGYEQYF
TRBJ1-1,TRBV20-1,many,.,TGCAGTGCTAGAGTCGGCAGCTCCGAGGGAGCTTTCTTT,CSARVGSSEGAFF
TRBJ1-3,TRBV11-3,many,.,TGTGCCAGCAGCTTACAGGGGATCTCTGGAAACACCATATATTTT,CASSLQGISGNTIYF
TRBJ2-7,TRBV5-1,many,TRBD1,TGCGCCAGCAGCTTGGGAGGACAGGGTATCTCCTACGAGCAGTACTTC,CASSLGGQGISYEQYF
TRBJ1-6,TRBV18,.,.,TGTGCCAGCTCACCGGGGAACAATTCACCCCTCCACTTT,CASSPGNNSPLHF
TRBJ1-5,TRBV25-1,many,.,TGTGCCCGCCCCCGACAGAAAGATAGCAATCAGCCCCAGCATTTT,CARPRQKDSNQPQHF
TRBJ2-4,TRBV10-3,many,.,TGTGCCATCAGTGAAGGGCAGCGACTAGCCAAAAACATTCAGTACTTC,CAISEGQRLAKNIQYF
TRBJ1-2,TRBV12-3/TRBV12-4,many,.,TGTGCCAGCAGTTTAGGCCAGGGGCACTATGGCTACACCTTC,CASSLGQGHYGYTF
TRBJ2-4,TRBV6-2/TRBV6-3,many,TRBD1,TGTGCCAGCAGCCTACAGGGGACGGCCAAAAACATTCAGTACTTC,CASSLQGTAKNIQYF
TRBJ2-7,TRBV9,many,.,TGTGCCAGCAGCGTAGCAGGGTTGAACGAGCAGTACTTC,CASSVAGLNEQYF
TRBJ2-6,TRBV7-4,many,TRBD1,TGTGCCAGCAGCTTCGGGACAGGAACCGGGGCCAACGTCCTGACTTTC,CASSFGTGTGANVLTF
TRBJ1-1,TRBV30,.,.,TGTGCCTGGAGGACACACCTAGGGAACGGGAACACTGAAGCTTTCTTT,CAWRTHLGNGNTEAFF
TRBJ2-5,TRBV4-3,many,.,TGCGCCAGCAGCCAAGAGGCAGGGGTAAGAGAGACCCAGTACTTC,CASSQEAGVRETQYF
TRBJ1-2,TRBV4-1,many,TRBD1,TGCGCCAGCAGCCAAAGGGGGGTCACTGGACAGGGTGTTGGAGCTAACTATGGCTACACCTTC,CASSQRGVTGQGVGANYGYTF
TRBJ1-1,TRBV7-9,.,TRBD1,TGTGCCAGCAGCGTAACCGGGACAGGGAGTGAAGCTTTCTTT,CASSVTGTGSEAFF
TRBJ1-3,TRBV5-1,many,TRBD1,TGCGCCAGCAGCGTCGGGACAGGTCTTTGGGGAAACACCATATATTTT,CASSVGTGLWGNTIYF
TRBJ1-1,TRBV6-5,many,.,TGTGCCAGCAGTACGCCTCCGGGAAATGAAGCTTTCTTT,CASSTPPGNEAFF
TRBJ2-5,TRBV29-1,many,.,TGCAGCGTTGGCATAGGAGAGACCCAGTACTTC,CSVGIGETQYF
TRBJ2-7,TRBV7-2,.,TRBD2,TGTGCCAGCAGCTTTAGCGGGAAGCCTCCCTACGAGCAGTACTTC,CASSFSGKPPYEQYF
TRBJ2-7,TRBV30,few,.,TGTGCCTGGACCCGGGGACCTGACGAGCAGTACTTC,CAWTRGPDEQYF
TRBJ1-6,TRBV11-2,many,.,TGTGCCAGCAGCGTAGACGGAAGCTCCTATAATTCACCCCTCCACTTT,CASSVDGSSYNSPLHF
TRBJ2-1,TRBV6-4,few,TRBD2,TGTGCCAGCAGTCTCACTAGCGGAAACAATGAGCAGTTCTTC,CASSLTSGNNEQFF
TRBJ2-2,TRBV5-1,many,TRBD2,TGCGCCAGCAGCCACTATACTAGCGAAGCCGGGGAGCTGTTTTTT,CASSHYTSEAGELFF